These 30 T cell receptor beta chains were sequenced from one sample in a study of blood T cell repertoires in COVID-19. Assay: immunoSEQ multiplex PCR; the TCRdb copy retains only in-frame clones and omits some. In the table there are about 360,000 clones, more than 70% of which are singletons. The sample consisted of peripheral blood. The receptor set was obtained from a man aged 25 to 40 with active or convalescent COVID-19.

The chain links TRBV27 to TRBJ2-1; 12 nucleotides line up with TRBD2. The CDR3 is 16 residues long. Trimming removed 4 bases from V and 9 bases from J; junction bases left unmatched: 10. Germline loops: CDR1 MNHEY, CDR2 SMNVEV (reference sequence). CDR3 protein: CASSWRLAGVDTEQFF. CDR3 in DNA: TGTGCCAGCAGTTGGAGACTAGCGGGGGTGGACACTGAGCAGTTCTTC.

V is TRBV12-5 and J is TRBJ1-5; D remains unclear. The germline V gene has CDR1 LGHNT and CDR2 FRNRAP. The V end was cut by 2 bases, the J end by 4 bases, with 12 bases between. CDR3 length: 15 residues. The CDR3 reads CASGLRGSGNQPQHF. The DNA of the CDR3 is TGTGCTAGTGGTTTGCGGGGATCGGGTAATCAGCCCCAGCATTTT.

This chain links TRBV7-6 with TRBJ2-2; 8 positions agree with TRBD2. This CDR3 has 15 residues. The V segment lost 6 bases and the J segment 5 bases; nucleotides outside the gene matches: 8. Germline V lookup: CDR1 SGHVS, CDR2 FNYEAQ. CDR3 protein: CASRSGTRTTGELFF. The CDR3 bases are TGTGCCAGCAGGTCCGGGACTAGGACTACCGGGGAGCTGTTTTTT.

The V call is TRBV7-6, the J call TRBJ2-3, with 11 bases aligning to TRBD2. The CDR3 runs 15 residues. The germline V gene has CDR1 SGHVS and CDR2 FNYEAQ. V was clipped by 5 bases and J by 6 bases; unmatched bases: 7. The CDR3 DNA sequence: TGTGCCAGCAGCCCTCTAGCGGGAGGATCGGATACGCAGTATTTT. It specifies CASSPLAGGSDTQYF.

The chain employs TRBV5-1 and TRBJ1-5; 7 nucleotides match TRBD1. The CDR3 extends over 15 amino acids. CDR1 and CDR2 (germline): SGHRS, YFSETQ. The V segment lost 2 bases and the J segment 4 bases; nucleotides outside the gene matches: 6. As DNA, the CDR3 is TGCGCCAGCAGCTTACAGGGGAGAGGAAATCAGCCCCAGCATTTT. Amino acid sequence: CASSLQGRGNQPQHF.

The chain links TRBV7-7 to TRBJ2-2, with D perhaps TRBD1 (6 bases). The germline CDR1 and CDR2 sequences are SSHAT and FNYEAQ (reference sequence). This CDR3 is 14 amino acids long. Trimming removed 2 bases at V and 7 bases at J, with 11 bases between. CDR3 sequence: CASSLNEGVGELFF. Here the CDR3 DNA reads TGTGCCAGCAGCTTAAATGAGGGGGTCGGGGAGCTGTTTTTT.

The chain recombines TRBV29-1 with TRBJ2-7; 9 positions match TRBD2. The CDR3 covers 14 residues. V lost 4 bases to trimming and J lost 1 base; unmatched junction nucleotides: 5. CDR1 and CDR2 (germline): SQVTM, ANQGSEA. CDR3 region: CSVGSGGYSYEQYF. The CDR3, as DNA: TGCAGCGTTGGTAGCGGGGGTTATTCCTACGAGCAGTACTTC.

The chain joins TRBV19 to TRBJ2-2, with 7 bases identical to TRBD1. This CDR3 is built from 15 residues. In germline, CDR1 is LNHDA, CDR2 SQIVND (reference sequence). V was clipped by 6 bases and J by 0 bases; unmatched bases: 4. The CDR3 is CASSEGTANTGELFF. The CDR3 coding sequence is TGTGCCAGTAGCGAAGGGACAGCGAACACCGGGGAGCTGTTTTTT.

This rearrangement joins TRBV24-1 to TRBJ2-6; 9 bases are shared with TRBD1. The CDR3 has 20 residues. CDR1 is KGHDR and CDR2 is SFDVKD in the germline V gene. J lost 0 bases, V lost 5 bases, and 13 bases had no gene match. CDR3 amino acids: CATSGRSLGTGSSGANVLTF. Written as DNA, the CDR3 is TGTGCCACCAGTGGTCGAAGTCTCGGGACAGGGAGCTCTGGGGCCAACGTCCTGACTTTC.

The V and J genes are TRBV4-2 and TRBJ1-5; TRBD1 aligns across 9 bases. CDR3 length: 20 amino acids. Germline V gene sequence: CDR1 LGHNA, CDR2 YNFKEQ. V trimming: 4 bases; J trimming: 0 bases; junction bases outside the gene matches: 16. The CDR3 bases are TGTGCCAGCAGCCCAGATTACCTCGACAGGGGGAGTTATAGCAATCAGCCCCAGCATTTT. Translated: CASSPDYLDRGSYSNQPQHF.

The V and J genes are TRBV6-5 and TRBJ1-6; D call uncertain. Germline lookup yields CDR1 MNHEY and CDR2 SVGAGI. CDR3 size: 13 residues. The germline V and J ends were trimmed by 6 bases and 7 bases, with 10 bases remaining between them. The CDR3 sequence is CASRAGRNSPLHF. For the CDR3, the DNA is TGTGCCAGCAGAGCTGGTAGAAATTCACCCCTCCACTTT.

The chain couples TRBV28 to TRBJ1-1, with 8 bases lining up with TRBD1. Germline values: CDR1 MDHEN, CDR2 SYDVKM. Trimming at V came to 8 bases and at J to 9 bases, leaving 11 bases not matched to a gene. The CDR3 is 13 amino acids. DNA of the CDR3: TGTGCCAGCGCAGGGGGCGCAGTTATGAAAGCTTTCTTT. Translating gives CASAGGAVMKAFF.

The chain has TRBV19 and TRBJ1-5, with TRBD1 identical over 8 bases. The V and J ends lost 10 bases and 0 bases, in that order; junction bases with no gene match: 8. This CDR3 comprises 15 residues. Germline CDR1 reads LNHDA; CDR2 reads SQIVND (reference sequence). CDR3 nucleotide sequence: TGTGCCACCCACCGGGACAGGTATAGCAATCAGCCCCAGCATTTT. It codes for CATHRDRYSNQPQHF.

The genes are TRBV6-5 and TRBJ1-6, with D possibly being TRBD1 (5 bases). CDR3 length: 11 residues. The germline V and J ends were trimmed by 6 bases and 15 bases, with 12 bases remaining between them. The germline gives CDR1 MNHEY, CDR2 SVGAGI. The CDR3 DNA sequence: TGTGCCAGCAGATCGACAGAACTCCTCCACTTT. This translates into CASRSTELLHF.

J is TRBJ2-3 and V is TRBV6-7, with TRBD2 matching 7 bases. TRBV6-7 is an ORF for which the function is uncertain. J lost 4 bases, V lost 4 bases, and 2 bases had no gene match. The CDR3 has 13 amino acids. The CDR3, as DNA: TGTGCCAGCAGTTCGCGGGGGTCAGATACGCAGTATTTT. Its translation is CASSSRGSDTQYF.

The chain has TRBV28 and TRBJ2-7; 7 bases agree with TRBD1. Germline assignment: CDR1 MDHEN and CDR2 SYDVKM. V was clipped by 5 bases and J by 1 base; unmatched bases: 8. This CDR3 comprises 15 residues. CDR3 coding DNA: TGTGCCAGCAGTATTGGGGGACAGACGTCCTACGAGCAGTACTTC. Translated, it gives CASSIGGQTSYEQYF.

The chain has TRBV24-1 and TRBJ2-5, with a possible D match to TRBD2 (5 bases). V was cut by 4 bases and J by 5 bases, with 13 bases left in between. CDR1 and CDR2 from the germline V gene are KGHDR and SFDVKD. The CDR3 sequence is 14 residues long. CDR3 DNA sequence: TGTGCCACCAGTGACGGAGGTGTTTGGGAGACCCAGTACTTC. This codes for CATSDGGVWETQYF.

V and J are TRBV5-1 and TRBJ1-1; tentatively, D is TRBD1 (5 bases). The V end was cut by 4 bases, the J end by 1 base, with 14 bases between. CDR1 and CDR2 (germline): SGHRS, YFSETQ. This CDR3 has 15 residues. In DNA form, the CDR3 reads TGCGCCAGCAGCATTGGCGGAGGGGAGAACACTGAAGCTTTCTTT. It translates to CASSIGGGENTEAFF.

The gene calls are TRBV9 and TRBJ2-5; D perhaps matches TRBD1 (6 bases). This CDR3 is 14 amino acids long. Trimming cost V 3 bases and J 5 bases, with 14 bases left between them. Per the germline V gene, CDR1 is SGDLS and CDR2 is YYNGEE. This chain's CDR3 is CASSEQGFYETQYF. CDR3 coding DNA: TGTGCCAGCAGCGAACAGGGATTCTACGAGACCCAGTACTTC.

V and J are TRBV12-3 or TRBV12-4 and TRBJ1-2, with 8 bases fitting TRBD1. Trimming took 5 bases from V and 6 from J; bases not matched to a gene: 2. The CDR3 is 12 amino acids. The CDR3 loop is CASSGTGDGYTF. The CDR3 DNA reads as TGTGCCAGCAGTGGGACAGGAGATGGCTACACCTTC.

The chain uses TRBV28 and TRBJ1-5; D remains unclear. The CDR3 is 12 amino acids. V was shortened by 6 bases and J by 4 bases, with 7 bases between the two germline ends. Germline CDR1 and CDR2: MDHEN and SYDVKM. CDR3 amino acids: CASRTVNQPQHF. As DNA, the CDR3 is TGTGCCAGCAGAACAGTTAATCAGCCCCAGCATTTT.

V and J are TRBV29-1 and TRBJ1-4; weak D call: TRBD1 (6 bases). Germline CDR1 and CDR2: SQVTM and ANQGSEA. The CDR3 has 12 amino acids. V lost 4 bases and J lost 6, with 9 bases in between. The CDR3 DNA reads TGCAGCGTTGTGGACAGCCATGAAAAACTGTTTTTT. Protein product: CSVVDSHEKLFF.

The rearrangement joins TRBV21-1 to TRBJ2-2; TRBD1 was called by the table and not checked on the DNA. TRBV21-1 counts as a pseudogene. The length of the CDR3 is 17 residues. The CDR3 bases are TGTGCCAGCAGCCCCTTTCGGACAGACGTCGAGTCAGGGGAGCTGTTTTTT. It translates to CASSPFRTDVESGELFF.

For the CDR3, the DNA is TGTGCCAGCAGCTCGACAGGGATAGGCACAGATACGCAGTATTTT. This encodes CASSSTGIGTDTQYF. The rearrangement links TRBV3-1 (or the pseudogene TRBV3-2) to TRBJ2-3; 7 bases align to TRBD1. Trimming took 5 bases from V and 1 from J; bases not matched to a gene: 6. Germline V gene lookup returns CDR1 LGHDT and CDR2 YNNKEL (reference sequence). The CDR3 sequence is 15 residues long.

The CDR3, as DNA: TGTGCCAGCAGTCCACTAGCGGTAAGCTCCTACGAGCAGTACTTC. This translates into CASSPLAVSSYEQYF. This sequence joins TRBV6-5 and TRBJ2-7, with TRBD2 matching 8 bases. CDR3 length: 15 residues. The J segment lost 0 bases and the V segment lost 5 bases, leaving 6 bases of the junction unmatched. In germline, CDR1 is MNHEY, CDR2 SVGAGI.

This clone came up once. The V gene is TRBV4-1, the J gene TRBJ2-7; 9 bases match TRBD1. This CDR3 spans 13 amino acids. Germline V gives CDR1 MGHRA, CDR2 YSYEKL. Losses at the gene ends were 5 bases for V and 6 bases for J; bases not matched to a gene: 5. DNA for the CDR3: TGCGCCAGCAGCGGAGGGACAGGGCGCGAGCAGTACTTC. It translates to CASSGGTGREQYF.

The genes are TRBV18 and TRBJ2-7, with D maybe TRBD2 (6 bases). The V gene's germline CDR1 is KGHSH and CDR2 LQKENI. The V gene lost 3 bases and the J gene lost 7 bases, with 16 bases spanning the gap. This CDR3 is built from 14 residues. The CDR3 nucleotides are TGTGCCAGCTCACCCCCTGGCCCCGGGAGAGAGCAGTACTTC. It encodes CASSPPGPGREQYF.

This chain connects TRBV7-3 to TRBJ2-3, with 8 positions matching TRBD2. Germline V lookup: CDR1 SGHTA, CDR2 FQGTGA. The CDR3 has 13 amino acids. J was trimmed by 2 bases and V by 7 bases; bases with no gene match: 2. CDR3 region: CASKRGTTDTQYF. The CDR3 DNA is TGTGCCAGCAAGCGGGGGACCACAGATACGCAGTATTTT.

The chain is built from TRBV2 and TRBJ1-5, with 10 bases matching TRBD1. In germline, CDR1 is SNHLY, CDR2 FYNNEI. The length of the CDR3 is 15 residues. J gave up 8 bases and V 2 bases, and 6 bases lay outside the gene matches. DNA for the CDR3: TGTGCCAGCAGTGAATCCCGGGACAGGGGAAAGCCCCAGCATTTT. It yields the protein CASSESRDRGKPQHF.

In this sample, this clone turned up a few times. This chain connects TRBV9 to TRBJ2-7; tentative D call: TRBD1 (5 bases). The CDR3 contains 15 residues. V lost 0 bases to trimming and J lost 6 bases, with 16 bases between them. Germline assignment: CDR1 SGDLS and CDR2 YYNGEE. The CDR3 DNA reads TGTGCCAGCAGCGTAGATCAGGGCATGAGGTCCGAGCAGTACTTC. Protein product: CASSVDQGMRSEQYF.